This entry features one TCR beta chain sequence. Its antigen specificity is not known. To determine HCMV serostatus, a commercial ELISA kit was used to detect HCMV-specific IgG in serum. Ficoll density gradient centrifugation was used to isolate peripheral blood mononuclear cells from blood. The data stem from a study of T cells expressing NK-cell markers (dated by TCRdb to about 2020). For context, the study as a whole: In sorted CD3+CD56+NKG2C+, CD3+CD56+NKG2C- and CD3+CD56-NKG2C+ T-cell subsets from eight donors, TCR beta-chain repertoires were profiled. Among the eight sequenced donors, seven were HCMV-seropositive and one was HCMV-seronegative. The libraries were sequenced on Illumina HiSeq 2000/2500, MiSeq or NextSeq, producing 2 x 150 bp reads. Randomly selected healthy volunteers, three men and five women, were used as the eight sequenced donors. Overall study results and their limits: Whether the expanded NKG2C-expressing T cell clones were specific for HCMV antigens was left unclear. In roughly 6 donors, the dominant CD3+CD56+NKG2C+ clonotypes ranked among the top 10 CD8+ clonotypes, making up 1.0-7.0% of CD8+ T cells. Those dominant clonotypes were again the most abundant among CD3+CD56-NKG2C+ cells in a few donors, at about 25-60.1%.

The sequencer listed for this sample is Illumina HiSeq 2000. TCR beta cDNA libraries were prepared using 5'RACE template switching, which introduced a universal primer site and unique molecular identifiers. cDNA synthesis was primed from the TCR beta constant segment, followed by two successive PCR amplification steps. As for the authors' bioinformatics: MIGEC was used to demultiplex reads and group reads by UMI, and MiTCR was used to assemble and quantify clonotypes. To exclude erroneous sequences, any TCR cDNA sequence not supported by at least two reads was discarded. The tcR package was used for downstream repertoire analysis, and clonotypes were matched between fractions using CDR3 nucleotide sequence together with V segment. VDJmatch was used to annotate antigen specificity against VDJdb, with one amino acid substitution allowed in CDR3. The reads were reprocessed in TCRdb, with one entry per CDR3 protein sequence and no accompanying DNA. The V and J calls reflect TCRdb's pipeline rather than the authors' work. The sample's records list a few hundred thousand distinct CDR3 sequences. Of the sample, around 4.9% is held by the ten largest clones.

CDR1 is given as SEHNR and CDR2 as FQNEAQ, both from the germline V gene (reference sequence). There are 16 amino acids in the CDR3, from cysteine to phenylalanine inclusive. The coding DNA is unavailable. Recombination joined TRBV7-9 with TRBJ2-1; TCRdb selects TRBD2, and the lack of DNA leaves this call unchecked. This TCR derives from a man aged 18-75 years in good health. The sample comprised blood T cells: a sorted CD56 or NKG2C T cell subset, CD4+ or CD8+ T cells, or bulk PBMC T cells (not recorded which). The CDR3 protein sequence reads: CASSLMVRRDYNEQFF.